This TCR beta chain stems from a study of T-cell reconstitution after alpha-beta-depleted transplantation in children (dated by TCRdb to 2015 to 2016). Concerning the study at large: The study quantitatively tracked T-cell immune reconstitution after TCRalphabeta/CD19-depleted allogeneic hematopoietic cell transplantation in children using TCR repertoire profiling.

This clonotype was seen many times. No antigen is known for it. No clone much larger than this one lies a single base away; base qualities are absent. Library creation used PCR. The instrument given in TCRdb is Illumina HiSeq 2500. TCR library preparation used molecular barcoding, with unique molecular identifiers applied to normalize quantification of the TCRbeta repertoire. TCRdb ran its own pipeline on the public reads, namely fastp trimming at Q25 and MiXCR clone calling, and kept in-frame beta chains. Rows with a matching CDR3 protein are joined into one entry that keeps the most common DNA and genes. This sample has 360,000 or so distinct CDR3 sequences in its table, and about a fifth of those were observed once. The ten largest clones add up to 3.5% to 4% of the sample. This clonotype was sampled from a human donor who donated a stem cell graft to a child with acute myeloid leukemia. Sequencing used PBMCs from the stem cell graft donor, obtained from the stem cell graft.

The CDR3 loop reads CASSAASRLTKNIQYF. The DNA sequence follows: TGTGCCAGCAGCGCCGCTTCCCGGCTAACCAAAAACATTCAGTACTTC. The chain is made from TRBV11-2 and TRBJ2-4, with no confident D gene call. Per the germline V gene, SGHAT is the CDR1 and FQNNGV is the CDR2. V drops 5 bases and J drops 2 bases, leaving 16 bases in between. The CDR3 runs 16 amino acids, cysteine and phenylalanine included. Left in the record is the CDR3 DNA by itself, 48 bases read in frame from the first base. The CDR3, completed at both ends by the reference TRBV11-2 and TRBJ2-4 genes, gives the full variable domain EAGVAQSPRYKIIEKRQSVAFWCNPISGHATLYWYQQILGQGPKLLIQFQNNGVVDDSQLPKDRFSAERLKGVDSTLKIQPAKLEDSAVYLCASSAASRLTKNIQYFGAGTRLSVL.